Presented here are 21 T cell receptor beta chains from one specimen sequenced in a study of spatial heterogeneity in lung cancer. Whole-study findings and limits: Within tumors, counts of expanded alpha and beta TCRs tracked tumor mutation counts.

Their cognate antigens are unknown. Time point defined: sample taken at primary tumor resection. TCRdb re-called the 5' RACE reads with MiXCR, one entry per CDR3 protein. The table records over 5,500 distinct CDR3 sequences, more than 13% of them present only once. The sequencing here drew on lung tumor tissue, taken at surgery. The receptor source for this set is a male donor with early-stage non-small cell lung cancer.

This clonotype occurred many times. This beta chain is off target for a library built for alpha chains, so its abundance means little. The chain joins TRBV4-1 to TRBJ2-1; 9 bases match TRBD2. V shed 0 bases, J shed 4 bases, and the junction held 4 bases outside the gene matches. The CDR3 length is 16 residues. From germline, CDR1 is MGHRA and CDR2 YSYEKL. The CDR3 loop is CASSQDGLAGYNEQFF. CDR3 sequence (DNA): TGCGCCAGCAGCCAAGATGGGCTAGCGGGATACAATGAGCAGTTCTTC.

This clonotype counts as medium-sized. Within a library made for alpha chains, this beta chain is off target, and its count is uninformative. The chain is built from TRBV4-2 and TRBJ1-2; TRBD1 is a possible D gene (6 bases). The CDR3 extends over 16 amino acids. Germline assignment: CDR1 LGHNA and CDR2 YNFKEQ. Trimming pared 0 bases from V and 6 bases from J, leaving 17 bases between. The CDR3 protein is CASSQDDRGAQNGYTF. The CDR3 DNA reads as TGTGCCAGCAGCCAAGATGATCGGGGGGCGCAGAATGGCTACACCTTC.

Points on this clonotype: This beta chain lies outside the target of a library built for alpha chains; its clone size means little. This chain joins TRBV2 and TRBJ1-5, with TRBD1 matching over 7 bases. The CDR3 runs to 15 residues. V gave up 8 bases and J gave up 7 bases; unmatched junction bases: 14. Looked up from germline, CDR1 is SNHLY and CDR2 is FYNNEI. The CDR3 loop reads CASALMPGGVQPQHF. The CDR3, as DNA: TGTGCCAGCGCGCTGATGCCAGGGGGGGTACAGCCCCAGCATTTT.

On this clonotype: In a library made to pick up alpha chains, this beta chain is a stray read with a size that means little. The rearrangement links TRBV5-4 to TRBJ2-2; TRBD1 aligns across 8 bases. Trimming at V came to 7 bases and at J to 3 bases, leaving 5 bases not matched to a gene. The length of the CDR3 is 14 residues. CDR1 and CDR2 from the germline V gene are SGHNT and YYREEE (reference sequence). The CDR3 protein is CASVAGGDTGELFF. In DNA form, the CDR3 reads TGTGCCAGCGTGGCAGGGGGCGACACCGGGGAGCTGTTTTTT.

By its share, this clonotype is medium-sized. This beta chain appears as a stray read in a library generated for alpha chains; its size is not informative. The rearrangement links TRBV5-1 to TRBJ2-3; the D call may be TRBD1 or TRBD2 (6 bases each). This CDR3 contains 13 residues. CDR1 is SGHRS, CDR2 YFSETQ, per germline. The V and J ends lost 4 bases and 8 bases respectively, with 14 bases between them. This CDR3 reads CASSGGTYGTQYF. The CDR3 bases are TGCGCCAGCAGCGGAGGGACATATGGTACGCAGTATTTT.

Remarks on this clonotype: A library made for alpha chains picked up this beta chain off target, so its size means little. The J gene is TRBJ2-7, the V gene TRBV20-1, with 9 bases fitting TRBD2. Germline V gives CDR1 DFQATT, CDR2 SNEGSKA (reference sequence). Losses at the gene ends were 0 bases for V and 6 bases for J; bases not matched to a gene: 6. The CDR3 is 14 residues long. CDR3 amino acids: CSARDPLAGREQYF. For the CDR3, the DNA is TGCAGTGCTAGAGACCCCCTAGCGGGACGCGAGCAGTACTTC.

This clonotype is termed medium-sized (0.01 to 0.1%). This beta chain is off target for a library built for alpha chains, so its abundance means little. The V call is TRBV5-1, the J call TRBJ2-3, with D possibly being TRBD2 (5 bases). V shed 4 bases and J shed 2 bases, with 17 bases lying between them. The CDR3 runs 16 residues. Germline CDR1 reads SGHRS; CDR2 reads YFSETQ. CDR3 in DNA: TGCGCCAGCAGCCACTCAGCCGGGATTGCCACAGATACGCAGTATTTT. Translation gives CASSHSAGIATDTQYF.

By proportion, this clonotype is medium-sized. This beta chain came through as a stray read in a library set up for alpha chains, and its size says little. The chain has TRBV6-1 and TRBJ1-2; D is unclear. Germline values: CDR1 MNHNS, CDR2 SASEGT. V shed 10 bases and J shed 1 base, with 16 bases lying between them. CDR3 length: 14 residues. CDR3 DNA: TGTGCCACCCCCCTCCCTGAGGGTAACTATGGCTACACCTTC. Translating gives CATPLPEGNYGYTF.

With regard to this clonotype: The size of this beta chain means little, since it is a stray read in a library made for alpha chains. The genes are TRBV9 and TRBJ2-1, with D possibly matching TRBD2 (6 bases). Germline V gene data show CDR1 as SGDLS and CDR2 as YYNGEE. V was pared by 0 bases and J by 4 bases, with 26 bases between. The CDR3 sequence is 20 residues long. CDR3 sequence (DNA): TGTGCCAGCAGCGTAGATATCCCGGAGAATAGCGGAAACCTTTACAATGAGCAGTTCTTC. Protein product: CASSVDIPENSGNLYNEQFF.

In this sample, this clonotype turned up once. This beta chain is a stray read from a library made for alpha chains; its abundance is not meaningful. CDR3: CASSLQSMENEQFF. CDR3 coding DNA: TGCGCCAGCAGCTTGCAATCGATGGAAAATGAGCAGTTCTTC. The V and J genes are TRBV5-1 and TRBJ2-1, with D hard to call. The CDR3 runs 14 residues. In germline, CDR1 is SGHRS, CDR2 YFSETQ. Between the trimmed V and J ends, which lost 1 base and 7 bases, there was a span of 12 bases.

Judged by abundance, this clonotype is medium-sized. Found in a library prepared for alpha chains, this beta chain is an off-target read, and its abundance has little meaning. This chain connects TRBV20-1 to TRBJ2-5; 10 bases are a match to TRBD1. Per germline, CDR1 DFQATT and CDR2 SNEGSKA (reference sequence). V lost 1 base to trimming and J lost 7 bases; unmatched junction nucleotides: 6. This CDR3 spans 14 amino acids. Here the CDR3 reads CSARGRGQGPTQYF. CDR3 bases: TGCAGTGCTAGAGGGAGGGGACAGGGGCCGACCCAGTACTTC.

Regarding this clonotype: The size of this beta chain means little, since it is a stray read in a library made for alpha chains. This chain joins TRBV10-3 and TRBJ2-5; D gene uncertain. Germline V gene sequence: CDR1 ENHRY, CDR2 SYGVKD. V lost 0 bases and J 2 bases, leaving 1 base between the germline ends. The CDR3 has 12 residues. The CDR3 spells CAISESQETQYF. The CDR3, as DNA: TGTGCCATCAGTGAGTCGCAAGAGACCCAGTACTTC.

In this sample, this clonotype turned up many times. Since the library was made to target alpha chains, this beta chain is a stray read and its abundance is not meaningful. The chain joins TRBV5-1 to TRBJ2-1; D perhaps matches TRBD2 (5 bases). The V and J ends lost 0 bases and 1 base respectively, with 11 bases between them. The CDR3 covers 16 residues. The V gene's germline CDR1 is SGHRS and CDR2 YFSETQ. Here the CDR3 DNA reads TGCGCCAGCAGCTTGGAAGGCGGGCTATCCTACAATGAGCAGTTCTTC. Encoded protein: CASSLEGGLSYNEQFF. The variable domain in full, with the rest retrieved from reference TRBV5-1 and TRBJ2-1, is KAGVTQTPRYLIKTRGQQVTLSCSPISGHRSVSWYQQTPGQGLQFLFEYFSETQRNKGNFPGRFSGRQFSNSRSEMNVSTLELGDSALYLCASSLEGGLSYNEQFFGPGTRLTVL.

This clonotype has only a few counts. A library made for alpha chains picked up this beta chain off target, so its size means little. The chain carries TRBV27 and TRBJ2-3, with 7 bases aligning to TRBD2. Germline V gives CDR1 MNHEY, CDR2 SMNVEV (reference sequence). Unmatched junction bases numbered 3, after V lost 1 base and J lost 2 bases. CDR3 length: 15 residues. CDR3 sequence reads: CASSLFAGVTDTQYF. In DNA form, the CDR3 reads TGTGCCAGCAGTTTATTTGCGGGAGTCACAGATACGCAGTATTTT.

As regards this clonotype: Within a library made for alpha chains, this beta chain is off target, and its count is uninformative. V and J are TRBV7-2 and TRBJ1-4; D not certain. This CDR3 spans 14 amino acids. The V end was cut by 2 bases, the J end by 12 bases, with 16 bases between. CDR1 is SGHTA and CDR2 is FQGNSA in the germline V gene. In nucleotides, the CDR3 is TGTGCCAGCAGCTTATCCAGGATTGGGGAACAACTGTTTTTT. This sequence encodes CASSLSRIGEQLFF.

This clonotype counts as medium-sized. For a library built for alpha chains, this beta chain is a stray read; little rests on its size. This chain uses TRBV7-3 with TRBJ2-3; D remains unclear. The ends were cut back, 4 bases at V and 0 bases at J, with 2 bases in the middle. Germline V gives CDR1 SGHTA, CDR2 FQGTGA. The CDR3 runs to 12 residues. CDR3 DNA: TGTGCCAGCAGCTCGAGCACAGATACGCAGTATTTT. Protein product: CASSSSTDTQYF.

Sample share makes this clonotype medium-sized. This beta chain is off target for a library built for alpha chains, so its abundance means little. This chain links TRBV28 with TRBJ2-4; 10 bases fit TRBD1. Germline trimming cut 4 bases from V and 3 bases from J; bases unmatched to any gene: 12. The CDR3 contains 18 residues. The germline V gene has CDR1 MDHEN and CDR2 SYDVKM. Here the CDR3 DNA reads TGTGCCAGCAGTTCTCTTCTCCGGGACAGGGGCGGCAAAAACATTCAGTACTTC. It specifies CASSSLLRDRGGKNIQYF.

A remark on this clonotype: This beta chain slipped into a library made for alpha chains as a stray read, so its size is not meaningful. V and J are TRBV28 and TRBJ2-1, with 15 bases matching TRBD2. The J segment lost 10 bases and the V segment lost 5 bases, leaving 3 bases of the junction unmatched. Germline V gene lookup returns CDR1 MDHEN and CDR2 SYDVKM. CDR3 length: 14 amino acids. CDR3 in DNA: TGTGCCAGCAGTGAGGGACTAGCGGGAGGCGAGCAGTTCTTC. Protein product: CASSEGLAGGEQFF. Full variable domain (rest looked up from reference TRBV28 and TRBJ2-1): DVKVTQSSRYLVKRTGEKVFLECVQDMDHENMFWYRQDPGLGLRLIYFSYDVKMKEKGDIPEGYSVSREKKERFSLILESASTNQTSMYLCASSEGLAGGEQFFGPGTRLTVL.

In this sample, this clonotype is medium-sized (0.01 to 0.1%). This beta chain lies outside the target of a library built for alpha chains; its clone size means little. The CDR3 region is CASRKAGVDLETQYF. For the CDR3, the DNA is TGTGCCAGCCGAAAAGCGGGAGTTGATTTAGAGACCCAGTACTTC. V usage is TRBV7-2 and J usage is TRBJ2-5, with TRBD2 matching 8 bases. Germline V gene data show CDR1 as SGHTA and CDR2 as FQGNSA. The CDR3 covers 15 residues. Trimming removed 8 bases from V and 4 bases from J; junction bases left unmatched: 12.

This clonotype has more than one count but fewer than ten. Found in a library prepared for alpha chains, this beta chain is an off-target read, and its abundance has little meaning. The chain carries TRBV5-4 and TRBJ2-5, with 10 positions matching TRBD1. The germline V gene has CDR1 SGHNT and CDR2 YYREEE (reference sequence). This CDR3 contains 15 residues. V gave up 4 bases and J gave up 2 bases; unmatched junction bases: 5. Written as DNA, the CDR3 is TGTGCCAGCAGCACTCGACAGGGGGCACAAGAGACCCAGTACTTC. It is translated as CASSTRQGAQETQYF.

This clonotype is labeled medium-sized. This beta chain came through as a stray read in a library set up for alpha chains, and its size says little. CDR3 nucleotides: TGCAGTGCTCCCCGGTCCGGGACCCCCCCCTACGAGCAGTACTTC. This encodes CSAPRSGTPPYEQYF. V gene TRBV20-1 combines with J gene TRBJ2-7; tentatively, D is TRBD1 or TRBD2 (5 bases each). From germline, CDR1 is DFQATT and CDR2 SNEGSKA (reference sequence). This CDR3 region has 15 residues. V dropped 5 bases and J dropped 2 bases, with 19 bases sitting between them.